The sequence of this T cell receptor beta chain was determined in a study of T-cell reconstitution after alpha-beta-depleted transplantation in children. This clonotype has a handful of counts. The TCRbeta library incorporated unique molecular identifiers. In TCRdb, the PCR reads were re-called with MiXCR into one record per CDR3 protein. Seen here are some 500,000 distinct CDR3 sequences, approximately 20% observed once, and the top ten hold 2.5% to 3.5%. Trimming removed 2 bases from V and 1 base from J; junction bases left unmatched: 7. Germline CDR1 and CDR2: MNHNS and SASEGT. The CDR3 is 18 amino acids.

The J gene is TRBJ2-5, the V gene TRBV6-1, with 13 bases that match TRBD2. Specimen: PBMCs from the stem cell graft donor, collected from the stem cell graft. This sequence originates from a human donor who donated a stem cell graft to a child with acute lymphoblastic leukemia. This chain's CDR3 is CASSESRLAGGPQETQYF. CDR3 DNA: TGTGCCAGCAGTGAAAGTAGACTAGCGGGAGGACCCCAAGAGACCCAGTACTTC.